The 9 T cell receptor beta chains below come from one sample, sequenced in a study of cytotoxic CD8 clonotypes in ibrutinib-treated CLL. The protocol was immunoSEQ multiplex PCR, while the TCRdb copy is restricted to in-frame clones and leaves out a portion. The table has around 26,000 clones, 75% to 85% seen once. Sequenced material: PBMCs, taken after 24 months of ibrutinib treatment. All receptors come from a human donor with chronic lymphocytic leukemia.

The CDR3 loop reads CASSPSWGSSYNSPLHF. Here the CDR3 DNA reads TGTGCCAGCAGTCCCTCATGGGGATCCTCCTATAATTCACCCCTCCACTTT. The rearrangement uses TRBV7-9 and TRBJ1-6; no reliable D call. The CDR3 covers 17 residues. The V gene's germline CDR1 is SEHNR and CDR2 FQNEAQ (reference sequence). Trimming cost V 6 bases and J 0 bases, with 15 bases left between them.

The chain carries TRBV19 and TRBJ2-3, with D possibly being TRBD2 (6 bases). Trimming removed 9 bases from V and 8 bases from J, with 12 bases in between. This CDR3 is 11 amino acids long. Germline lookup yields CDR1 LNHDA and CDR2 SQIVND (reference sequence). This CDR3 is CASIGGSTQYF. DNA for the CDR3: TGTGCCAGCATCGGGGGTAGTACGCAGTATTTT.

The DNA for the CDR3 is TGTGCCAGCAGCTTAGGACAGGGGGCGTCCGGTGGCTACACCTTC. Protein product: CASSLGQGASGGYTF. The chain combines TRBV7-6 with TRBJ1-2, with 10 bases fitting TRBD1. The J segment lost 7 bases and the V segment lost 1 base, leaving 6 bases of the junction unmatched. The CDR3 length is 15 residues. Germline CDR1 and CDR2: SGHVS and FNYEAQ.

The CDR3 reads CASSPQGTSGGNTYNEQFF. DNA of the CDR3: TGTGCCAGCAGCCCCCAGGGGACTAGCGGGGGGAATACCTACAATGAGCAGTTCTTC. V is TRBV9 and J is TRBJ2-1, with 15 bases identical to TRBD2. The CDR3 is 19 amino acids. CDR1 SGDLS and CDR2 YYNGEE come from the germline V gene. After removal of 4 bases from V and 2 bases from J, the junction contained 10 bases not matched to a gene.

The CDR3 DNA is TGTGCCACCAGCAGAGGGCCGGGACAGGGATGGCAAGAGACCCAGTACTTC. The encoded protein is CATSRGPGQGWQETQYF. V usage is TRBV15 and J usage is TRBJ2-5; TRBD1 aligns across 9 bases. The CDR3 length is 17 residues. J lost 2 bases, V lost 1 base, and 8 bases had no gene match. The germline V gene encodes CDR1 LNHNV and CDR2 YYDKDF (reference sequence). Complete variable domain (other parts from reference TRBV15 and TRBJ2-5): DAMVIQNPRYQVTQFGKPVTLSCSQTLNHNVMYWYQQKSSQAPKLLFHYYDKDFNNEADTPDNFQSRRPNTSFCFLDIRSPGLGDTAMYLCATSRGPGQGWQETQYFGPGTRLLVL.

This clone was counted once. The rearrangement links TRBV6-6 to TRBJ1-6; TRBD1 matches 9 bases. The CDR3 loop spans 15 amino acids. V was clipped by 5 bases and J by 10 bases; unmatched bases: 9. Germline V CDR1 and CDR2: MNHNY, SVGAGI (reference sequence). CDR3 DNA: TGTGCCAGCAGTACCCGGGACAGGGTGGAATCACCCCTCCACTTT. Amino acid sequence: CASSTRDRVESPLHF.

The chain recombines TRBV6-5 with TRBJ1-4; 7 bases line up with TRBD1. The CDR3 has 16 residues. The V segment lost 2 bases and the J segment 2 bases; nucleotides outside the gene matches: 5. Germline V gene data show CDR1 as MNHEY and CDR2 as SVGAGI. The CDR3 is CASSYGSGGTNEKLFF. In DNA form, the CDR3 reads TGTGCCAGCAGTTACGGATCAGGGGGTACTAATGAAAAACTGTTTTTT.

The chain joins TRBV28 to TRBJ1-1, with 10 bases identical to TRBD1. V gave up 6 bases and J gave up 0 bases; unmatched junction bases: 4. CDR3 length equals 15 residues. Looked up from germline, CDR1 is MDHEN and CDR2 is SYDVKM. The chain's CDR3 is CASRRQGAMNTEAFF. The CDR3, as DNA: TGTGCCAGCAGAAGACAGGGGGCTATGAACACTGAAGCTTTCTTT.

This clone was counted a single time. The gene calls are TRBV5-1 and TRBJ2-1; unclear D gene. Germline CDR1 reads SGHRS; CDR2 reads YFSETQ. Trimming pared 6 bases from V and 5 bases from J, leaving 9 bases between. CDR3 length: 12 residues. The CDR3 region has the DNA TGCGCCAGCAATCTGTCAGACAATGAGCAGTTCTTC. It translates to CASNLSDNEQFF.